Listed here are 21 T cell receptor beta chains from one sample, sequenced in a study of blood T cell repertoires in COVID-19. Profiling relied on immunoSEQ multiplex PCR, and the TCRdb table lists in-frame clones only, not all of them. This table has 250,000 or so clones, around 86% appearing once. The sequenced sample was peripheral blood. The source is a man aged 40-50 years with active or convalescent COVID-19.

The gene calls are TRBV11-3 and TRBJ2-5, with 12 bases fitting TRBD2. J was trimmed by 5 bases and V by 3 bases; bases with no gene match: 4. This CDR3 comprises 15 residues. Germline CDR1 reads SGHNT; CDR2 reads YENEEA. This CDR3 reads CASSFTSGGMETQYF. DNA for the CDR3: TGTGCCAGCAGCTTTACTAGCGGGGGGATGGAGACCCAGTACTTC.

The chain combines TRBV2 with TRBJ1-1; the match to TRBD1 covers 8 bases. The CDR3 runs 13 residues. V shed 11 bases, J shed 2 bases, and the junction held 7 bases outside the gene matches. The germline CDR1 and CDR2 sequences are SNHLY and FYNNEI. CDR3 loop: CAGQQGANTEAFF. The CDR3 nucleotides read TGTGCCGGCCAGCAGGGGGCAAACACTGAAGCTTTCTTT.

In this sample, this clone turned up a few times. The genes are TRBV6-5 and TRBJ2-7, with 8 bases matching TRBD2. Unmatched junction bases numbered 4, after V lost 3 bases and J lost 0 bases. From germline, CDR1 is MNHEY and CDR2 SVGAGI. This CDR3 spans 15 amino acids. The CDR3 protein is CASSYTGTSSYEQYF. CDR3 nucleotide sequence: TGTGCCAGCAGTTATACCGGGACTAGCTCCTACGAGCAGTACTTC.

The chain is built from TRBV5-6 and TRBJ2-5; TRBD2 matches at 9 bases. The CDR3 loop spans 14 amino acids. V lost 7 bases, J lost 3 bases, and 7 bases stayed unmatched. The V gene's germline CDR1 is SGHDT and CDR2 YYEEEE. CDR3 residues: CASSALAGEETQYF. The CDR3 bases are TGTGCCAGCTCGGCCTTAGCGGGAGAAGAGACCCAGTACTTC.

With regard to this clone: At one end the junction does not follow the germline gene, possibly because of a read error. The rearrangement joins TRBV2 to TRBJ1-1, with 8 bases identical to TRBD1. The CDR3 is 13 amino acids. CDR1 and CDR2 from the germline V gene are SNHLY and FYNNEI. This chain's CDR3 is CASSRQGNAEAFF. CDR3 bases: TGTGCCAGCAGCAGACAGGGGAACGCTGAAGCTTTCTTT.

CDR3 sequence (DNA): TGTGCCAGCAGTGCATGGGGGACAGACTACGAGCAGTACTTC. Translating gives CASSAWGTDYEQYF. The chain combines TRBV28 with TRBJ2-7, with 7 bases fitting TRBD1. The CDR3 is 14 amino acids. CDR1 MDHEN and CDR2 SYDVKM come from the germline V gene. After removal of 5 bases from V and 3 bases from J, the junction contained 7 bases not matched to a gene.

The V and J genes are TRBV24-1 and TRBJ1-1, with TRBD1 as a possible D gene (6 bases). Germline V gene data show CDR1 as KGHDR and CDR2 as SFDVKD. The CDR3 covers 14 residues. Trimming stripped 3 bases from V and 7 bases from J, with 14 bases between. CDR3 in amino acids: CATSDRNRVDEAFF. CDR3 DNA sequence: TGTGCCACCAGTGATCGTAACAGGGTTGATGAAGCTTTCTTT.

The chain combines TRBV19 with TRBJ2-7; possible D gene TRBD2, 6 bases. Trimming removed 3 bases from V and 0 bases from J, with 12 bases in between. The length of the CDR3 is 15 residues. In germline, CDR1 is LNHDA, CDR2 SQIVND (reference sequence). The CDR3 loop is CASSIGDSPSYEQYF. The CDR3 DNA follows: TGTGCCAGTAGTATCGGGGACTCGCCCTCCTACGAGCAGTACTTC.

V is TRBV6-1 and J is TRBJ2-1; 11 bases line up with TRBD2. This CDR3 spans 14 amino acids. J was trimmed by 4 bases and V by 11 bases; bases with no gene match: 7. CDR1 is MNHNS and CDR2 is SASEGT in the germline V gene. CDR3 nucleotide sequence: TGTGCCGGTTCCACTAGCGGGAGTTACAATGAGCAGTTCTTC. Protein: CAGSTSGSYNEQFF.

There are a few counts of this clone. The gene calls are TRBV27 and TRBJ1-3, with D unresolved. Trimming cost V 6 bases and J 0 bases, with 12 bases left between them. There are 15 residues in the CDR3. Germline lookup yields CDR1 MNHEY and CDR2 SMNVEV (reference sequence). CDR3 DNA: TGTGCCAGCAGCCCCCCGCCAGGCTCTGGAAACACCATATATTTT. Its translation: CASSPPPGSGNTIYF.

CDR3 residues: CASSFRVTEAFF. The CDR3 DNA follows: TGTGCCAGCAGTTTTCGTGTCACTGAAGCTTTCTTT. The chain is built from TRBV12-3 or TRBV12-4 and TRBJ1-1; D is unclear. The CDR3 has 12 amino acids. Trimming pared 3 bases from V and 4 bases from J, leaving 6 bases between.

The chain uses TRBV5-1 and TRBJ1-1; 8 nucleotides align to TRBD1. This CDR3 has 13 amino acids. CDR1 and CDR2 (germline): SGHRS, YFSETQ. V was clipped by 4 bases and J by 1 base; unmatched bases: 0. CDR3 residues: CASSQGANTEAFF. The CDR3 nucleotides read TGCGCCAGCAGCCAGGGGGCGAACACTGAAGCTTTCTTT.

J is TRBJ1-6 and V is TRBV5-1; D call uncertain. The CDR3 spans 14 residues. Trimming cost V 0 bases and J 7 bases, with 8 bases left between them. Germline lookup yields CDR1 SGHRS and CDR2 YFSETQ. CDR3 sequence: CASSLGNSNSPLHF. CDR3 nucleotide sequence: TGCGCCAGCAGCTTGGGTAACAGCAATTCACCCCTCCACTTT.

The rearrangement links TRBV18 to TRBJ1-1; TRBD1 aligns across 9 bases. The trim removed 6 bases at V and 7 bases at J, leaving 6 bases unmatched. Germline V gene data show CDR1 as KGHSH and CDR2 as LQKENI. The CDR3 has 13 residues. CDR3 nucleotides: TGTGCCAGCTCGTGGGACAGGGACTATGAAGCTTTCTTT. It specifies CASSWDRDYEAFF.

CDR3 DNA: TGTGCCAGCAGTGGAGACAGGGGGTTCACTGAAGCTTTCTTT. Its protein is CASSGDRGFTEAFF. The chain couples TRBV6-6 to TRBJ1-1, with TRBD1 matching over 9 bases. CDR3 length: 14 amino acids. Per the germline V gene, CDR1 is MNHNY and CDR2 is SVGAGI (reference sequence). V was pared by 5 bases and J by 4 bases, with 5 bases of the junction left unmatched.

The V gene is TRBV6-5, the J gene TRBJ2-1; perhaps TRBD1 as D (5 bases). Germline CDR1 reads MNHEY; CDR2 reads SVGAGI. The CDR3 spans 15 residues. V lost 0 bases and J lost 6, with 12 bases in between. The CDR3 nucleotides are TGTGCCAGCAGTTACTCGACCCAGGGTTTCAATGAGCAGTTCTTC. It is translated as CASSYSTQGFNEQFF.

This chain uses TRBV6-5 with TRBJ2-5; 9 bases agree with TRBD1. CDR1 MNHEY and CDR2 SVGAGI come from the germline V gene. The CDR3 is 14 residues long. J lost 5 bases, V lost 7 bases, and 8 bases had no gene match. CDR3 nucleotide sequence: TGTGCCAGCACCCCGGGACAGGGAGGGGAGACCCAGTACTTC. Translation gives CASTPGQGGETQYF.

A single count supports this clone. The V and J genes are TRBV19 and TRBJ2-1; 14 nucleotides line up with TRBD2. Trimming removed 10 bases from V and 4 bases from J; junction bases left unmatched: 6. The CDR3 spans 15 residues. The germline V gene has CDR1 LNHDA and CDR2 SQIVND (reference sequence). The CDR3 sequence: CATRLAGGLYNEQFF. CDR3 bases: TGTGCCACCCGACTAGCGGGAGGGCTATACAATGAGCAGTTCTTC.

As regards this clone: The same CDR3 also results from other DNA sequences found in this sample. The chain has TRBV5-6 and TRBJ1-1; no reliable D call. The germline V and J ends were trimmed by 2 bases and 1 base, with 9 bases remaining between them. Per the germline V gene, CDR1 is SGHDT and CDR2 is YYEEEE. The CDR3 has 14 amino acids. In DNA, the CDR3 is TGTGCCAGCAGCTTCGGTACGGGGAACACTGAAGCTTTCTTT. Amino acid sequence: CASSFGTGNTEAFF.

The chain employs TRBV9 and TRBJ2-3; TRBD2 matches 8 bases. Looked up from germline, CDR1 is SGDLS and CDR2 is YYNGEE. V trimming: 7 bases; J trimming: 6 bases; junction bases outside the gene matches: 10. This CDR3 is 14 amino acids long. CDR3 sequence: CASAGPGGPDTQYF. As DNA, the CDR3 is TGTGCCAGCGCAGGTCCGGGAGGGCCCGATACGCAGTATTTT.

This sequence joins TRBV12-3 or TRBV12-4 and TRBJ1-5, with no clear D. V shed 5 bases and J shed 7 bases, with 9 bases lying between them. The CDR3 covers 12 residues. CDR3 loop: CASSVRGQPQHF. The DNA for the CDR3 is TGTGCCAGCAGTGTGCGCGGGCAGCCCCAGCATTTT.